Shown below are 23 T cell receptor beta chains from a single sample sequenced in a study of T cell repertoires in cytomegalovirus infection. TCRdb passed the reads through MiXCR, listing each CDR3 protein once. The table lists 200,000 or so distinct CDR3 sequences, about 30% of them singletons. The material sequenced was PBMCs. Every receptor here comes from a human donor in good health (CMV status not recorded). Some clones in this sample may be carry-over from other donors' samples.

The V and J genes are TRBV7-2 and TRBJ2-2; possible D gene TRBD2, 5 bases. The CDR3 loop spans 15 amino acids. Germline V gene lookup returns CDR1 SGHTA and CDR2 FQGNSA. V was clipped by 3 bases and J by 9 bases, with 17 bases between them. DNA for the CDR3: TGTGCCAGCAGCTTCACCGGGATAGGGATCTGGGAGCTGTTTTTT. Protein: CASSFTGIGIWELFF.

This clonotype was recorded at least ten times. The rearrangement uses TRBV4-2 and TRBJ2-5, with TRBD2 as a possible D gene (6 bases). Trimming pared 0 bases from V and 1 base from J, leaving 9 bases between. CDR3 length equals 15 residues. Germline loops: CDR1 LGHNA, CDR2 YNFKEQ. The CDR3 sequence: CASSQDIGGQETQYF. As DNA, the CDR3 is TGTGCCAGCAGCCAAGATATCGGGGGCCAAGAGACCCAGTACTTC.

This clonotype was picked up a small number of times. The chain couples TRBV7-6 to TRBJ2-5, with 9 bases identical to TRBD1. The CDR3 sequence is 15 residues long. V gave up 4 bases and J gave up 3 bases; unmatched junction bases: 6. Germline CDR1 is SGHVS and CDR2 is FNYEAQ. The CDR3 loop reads CASSYGTGRKETQYF. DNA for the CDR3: TGTGCCAGCAGCTATGGGACAGGGAGAAAAGAGACCCAGTACTTC.

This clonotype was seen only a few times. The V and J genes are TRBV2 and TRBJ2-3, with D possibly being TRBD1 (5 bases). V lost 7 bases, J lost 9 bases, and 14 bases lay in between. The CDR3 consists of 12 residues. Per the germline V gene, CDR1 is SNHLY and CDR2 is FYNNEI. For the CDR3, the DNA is TGTGCCAGCAAAAAGACAGCGACAACGCAGTATTTT. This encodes CASKKTATTQYF. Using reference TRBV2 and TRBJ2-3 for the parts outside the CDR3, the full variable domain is EPEVTQTPSHQVTQMGQEVILRCVPISNHLYFYWYRQILGQKVEFLVSFYNNEISEKSEIFDDQFSVERPDGSNFTLKIRSTKLEDSAMYFCASKKTATTQYFGPGTRLTVL.

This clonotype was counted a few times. The CDR3 DNA sequence: TGTGCCAGCAGCCCCCAGGGACAGGAAGCTTTCTTT. Its protein product is CASSPQGQEAFF. The gene calls are TRBV7-2 and TRBJ1-1; TRBD1 aligns across 7 bases. V dropped 5 bases and J dropped 8; count of bases not matched to a gene: 5. Germline V gene sequence: CDR1 SGHTA, CDR2 FQGNSA. The CDR3 has 12 residues.

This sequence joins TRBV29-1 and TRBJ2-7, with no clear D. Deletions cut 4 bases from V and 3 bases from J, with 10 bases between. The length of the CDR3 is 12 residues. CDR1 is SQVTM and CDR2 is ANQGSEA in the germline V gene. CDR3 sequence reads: CSVGDSNYEQYF. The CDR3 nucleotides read TGCAGCGTTGGAGACTCTAACTACGAGCAGTACTTC.

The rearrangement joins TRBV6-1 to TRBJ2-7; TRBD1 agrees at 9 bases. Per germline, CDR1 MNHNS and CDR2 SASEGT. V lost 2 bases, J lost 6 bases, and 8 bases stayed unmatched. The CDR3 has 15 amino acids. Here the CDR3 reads CASSEPAGTGSEQYF. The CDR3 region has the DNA TGTGCCAGCAGTGAACCCGCAGGGACAGGGAGCGAGCAGTACTTC.

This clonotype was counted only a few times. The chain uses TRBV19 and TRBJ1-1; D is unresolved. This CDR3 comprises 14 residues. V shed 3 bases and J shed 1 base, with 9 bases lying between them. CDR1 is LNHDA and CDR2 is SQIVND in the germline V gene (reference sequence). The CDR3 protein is CASSMGTWNTEAFF. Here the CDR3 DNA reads TGTGCCAGTAGTATGGGCACATGGAACACTGAAGCTTTCTTT. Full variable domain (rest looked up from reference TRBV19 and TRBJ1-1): DGGITQSPKYLFRKEGQNVTLSCEQNLNHDAMYWYRQDPGQGLRLIYYSQIVNDFQKGDIAEGYSVSREKKESFPLTVTSAQKNPTAFYLCASSMGTWNTEAFFGQGTRLTVV.

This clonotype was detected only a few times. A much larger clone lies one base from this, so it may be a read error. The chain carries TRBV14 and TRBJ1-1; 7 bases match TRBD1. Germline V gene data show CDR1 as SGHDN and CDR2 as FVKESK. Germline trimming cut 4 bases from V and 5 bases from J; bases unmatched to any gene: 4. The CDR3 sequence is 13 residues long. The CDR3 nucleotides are TGTGCCAGCAGCCCCTCCAGGGGGACTGAAGCTTTCTTT. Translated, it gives CASSPSRGTEAFF.

CDR3 amino acids: CASSLSGSDYGYTF. Written as DNA, the CDR3 is TGTGCCAGCAGCTTAAGTGGTTCCGACTATGGCTACACCTTC. The chain uses TRBV7-9 and TRBJ1-2; the D is unclear. Germline V gene data show CDR1 as SEHNR and CDR2 as FQNEAQ (reference sequence). V lost 2 bases to trimming and J lost 3 bases, with 10 bases between them. The CDR3 extends over 14 amino acids.

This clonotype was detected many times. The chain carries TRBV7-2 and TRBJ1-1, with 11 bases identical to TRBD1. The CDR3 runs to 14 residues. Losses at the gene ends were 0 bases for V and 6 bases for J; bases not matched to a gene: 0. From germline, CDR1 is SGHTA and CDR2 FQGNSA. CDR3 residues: CASSLAGQGAEAFF. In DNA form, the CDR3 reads TGTGCCAGCAGCTTAGCGGGACAGGGGGCTGAAGCTTTCTTT. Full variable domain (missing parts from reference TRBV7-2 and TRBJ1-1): GAGVSQSPSNKVTEKGKDVELRCDPISGHTALYWYRQSLGQGLEFLIYFQGNSAPDKSGLPSDRFSAERTGGSVSTLTIQRTQQEDSAVYLCASSLAGQGAEAFFGQGTRLTVV.

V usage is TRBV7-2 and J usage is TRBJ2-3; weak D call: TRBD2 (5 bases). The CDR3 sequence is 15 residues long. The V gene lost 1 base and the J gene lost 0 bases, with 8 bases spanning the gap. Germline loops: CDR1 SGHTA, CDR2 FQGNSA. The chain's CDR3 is CASSLGGPSTDTQYF. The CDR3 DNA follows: TGTGCCAGCAGCTTAGGCGGGCCTAGCACAGATACGCAGTATTTT.

The CDR3 DNA follows: TGTGCCAGTAGTATGGGGCAGATGAACACTGAAGCTTTCTTT. Protein sequence: CASSMGQMNTEAFF. The chain uses TRBV19 and TRBJ1-1; possible D gene TRBD1, 5 bases. V lost 3 bases and J lost 0, with 8 bases in between. This CDR3 is 14 amino acids long. Germline-derived CDR1 and CDR2 are LNHDA and SQIVND (reference sequence).

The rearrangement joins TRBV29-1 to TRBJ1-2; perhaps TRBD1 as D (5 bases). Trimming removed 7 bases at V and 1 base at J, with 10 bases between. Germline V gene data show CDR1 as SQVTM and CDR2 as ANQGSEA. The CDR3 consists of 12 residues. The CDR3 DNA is TGCAGCGCACTGGACAATAACTATGGCTACACCTTC. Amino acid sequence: CSALDNNYGYTF.

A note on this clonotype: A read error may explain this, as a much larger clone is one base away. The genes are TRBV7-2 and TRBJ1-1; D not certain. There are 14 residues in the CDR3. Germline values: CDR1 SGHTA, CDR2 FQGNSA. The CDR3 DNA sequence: TGTGCCGGCAGTACCGAGGTGGCAGACACTGAAGCTTTCTTT. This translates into CAGSTEVADTEAFF.

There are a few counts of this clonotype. The CDR3, as DNA: TGCAGTGCCCAAAAGGTCCAGGGTAGTGGGAACACTGAAGCTTTCTTT. This encodes CSAQKVQGSGNTEAFF. V gene TRBV20-1 combines with J gene TRBJ1-1; perhaps TRBD1 as D (5 bases). Trimming took off 6 bases at V and 1 base at J, with 21 bases between the two ends. This CDR3 is 16 amino acids long. The V gene's germline CDR1 is DFQATT and CDR2 SNEGSKA (reference sequence).

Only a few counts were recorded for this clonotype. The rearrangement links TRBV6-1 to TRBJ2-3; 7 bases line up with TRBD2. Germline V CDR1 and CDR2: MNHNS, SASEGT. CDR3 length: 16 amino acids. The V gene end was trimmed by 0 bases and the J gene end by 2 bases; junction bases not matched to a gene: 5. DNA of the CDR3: TGTGCCAGCAGTGAAGCGGGGGGGAGATTCACAGATACGCAGTATTTT. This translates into CASSEAGGRFTDTQYF.

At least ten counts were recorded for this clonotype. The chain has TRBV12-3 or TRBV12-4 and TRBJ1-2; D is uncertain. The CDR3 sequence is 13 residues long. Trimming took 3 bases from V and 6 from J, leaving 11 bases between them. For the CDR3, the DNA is TGTGCCAGCAGTTTGCGGCCAGCGGATGGCTACACCTTC. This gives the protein CASSLRPADGYTF.

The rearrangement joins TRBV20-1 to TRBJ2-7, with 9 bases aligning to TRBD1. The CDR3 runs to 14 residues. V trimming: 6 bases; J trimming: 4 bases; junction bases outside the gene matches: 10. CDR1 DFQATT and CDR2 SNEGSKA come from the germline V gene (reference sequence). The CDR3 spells CSARTGQGLYEQYF. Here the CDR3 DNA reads TGCAGTGCCCGTACGGGACAGGGCCTTTACGAGCAGTACTTC.

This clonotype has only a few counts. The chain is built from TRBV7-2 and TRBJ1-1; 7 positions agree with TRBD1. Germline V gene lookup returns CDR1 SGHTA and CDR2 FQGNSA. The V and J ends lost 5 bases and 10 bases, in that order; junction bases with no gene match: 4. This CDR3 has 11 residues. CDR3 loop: CASSPWTGAFF. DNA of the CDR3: TGTGCCAGCAGCCCCTGGACAGGAGCTTTCTTT.

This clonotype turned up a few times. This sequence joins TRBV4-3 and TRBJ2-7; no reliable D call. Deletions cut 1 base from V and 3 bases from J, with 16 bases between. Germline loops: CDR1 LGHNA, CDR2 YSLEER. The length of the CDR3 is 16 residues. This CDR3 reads CASSQGGPYLSYEQYF. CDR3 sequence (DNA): TGCGCCAGCAGCCAAGGGGGTCCCTATTTGAGCTACGAGCAGTACTTC.

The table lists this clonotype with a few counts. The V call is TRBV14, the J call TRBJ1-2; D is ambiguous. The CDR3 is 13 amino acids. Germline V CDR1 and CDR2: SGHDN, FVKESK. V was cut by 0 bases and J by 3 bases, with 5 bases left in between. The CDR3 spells CASSQDEYYGYTF. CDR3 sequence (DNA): TGTGCCAGCAGCCAAGACGAGTACTATGGCTACACCTTC. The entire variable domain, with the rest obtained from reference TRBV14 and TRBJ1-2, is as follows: EAGVTQFPSHSVIEKGQTVTLRCDPISGHDNLYWYRRVMGKEIKFLLHFVKESKQDESGMPNNRFLAERTGGTYSTLKVQPAELEDSGVYFCASSQDEYYGYTFGSGTRLTVV.

CDR3 nucleotides: TGCAGTGCTAGCCAGCAGTTTTACGAGCAGTACTTC. It translates to CSASQQFYEQYF. J is TRBJ2-7 and V is TRBV20-1; unclear D gene. Trimming pared 3 bases from V and 4 bases from J, leaving 10 bases between. In germline, CDR1 is DFQATT, CDR2 SNEGSKA (reference sequence). This CDR3 is built from 12 residues.